Sequencing of this T cell receptor (beta chain) was carried out in a study of beta chain features in type 1 diabetes. Study-wide context: Regarding age, gender and cell yields, patients proved similar to healthy donors.

The ends lost 4 bases at V and 5 bases at J; junction bases unmatched: 5. Germline CDR1 MNHNY, CDR2 SVGAGI (reference sequence). The CDR3 is made up of 15 amino acids. Reverse transcription of all isolated RNA meant that expressed TCRB transcripts were sequenced. Sequencing was performed with immunoSEQ multiplex PCR; in TCRdb, only in-frame clones are kept and a portion is missing. The sample lists 300,000 or so clones, less than 10% occurring once. Overall study results and limits: Within patients, naive, central memory and Treg TCRB repertoires seemed more similar than within healthy donors.

As to this clone: Antigen: not known.

The clonotype comes from a young woman in good health. The rearrangement uses TRBV6-6 and TRBJ2-7; 13 nucleotides agree with TRBD2. Material for sequencing was central memory CD4+ T cells from blood. The CDR3 here is CASSSWTSGSHEQYF. As DNA, the CDR3 is TGTGCCAGCAGTTCCTGGACTAGCGGGAGCCACGAGCAGTACTTC.